Included here is one T cell receptor beta chain sequence, with context. Both 60 Vbeta primers and 13 Jbeta primers went into the PCR. Sequencing was performed with immunoSEQ multiplex PCR; in TCRdb, only in-frame clones are kept and a portion is missing. The table shows about 110,000 clones, with roughly 70% occurring only once. The entry originates in a study of cytomegalovirus exposure and HLA in healthy donors. V was clipped by 2 bases and J by 8 bases, with 7 bases between them. Germline assignment: CDR1 SEHNR and CDR2 FQNEAQ (reference sequence). The CDR3 sequence is 12 residues long. The sample taken for sequencing was PBMCs. The receptor comes from a woman aged 40 to 50 in good health and CMV-seronegative. The chain recombines TRBV7-9 with TRBJ2-1, with D possibly being TRBD1 (5 bases). The CDR3 coding sequence is TGTGCCAGCAGCTTACAGGGCGATGAGCAGTTCTTC. Translating gives CASSLQGDEQFF.